The 20 T cell receptor beta chains in this list originate from one sample, sequenced in a study of T cell repertoires in cytomegalovirus infection. Antigens for these TCRs are unknown. Each CDR3 protein gets one entry after TCRdb re-called the reads with MiXCR. The repertoire holds approximately 590,000 distinct CDR3 sequences, over 35% seen once, with 48% in the top ten. The sequences come from cultured PBMCs, collected from culture after CMV antigen stimulation. Every receptor here comes from a human donor in good health (CMV status not recorded). Some clones in this sample may be carry-over from other donors' samples.

The rearrangement uses TRBV2 and TRBJ2-3, with no clear D. This CDR3 contains 15 residues. Trimming pared 1 base from V and 0 bases from J, leaving 8 bases between. The germline CDR1 and CDR2 sequences are SNHLY and FYNNEI. The CDR3 DNA sequence: TGTGCCAGCAGTGAAGGCTGGTCTAGCACAGATACGCAGTATTTT. Its translation: CASSEGWSSTDTQYF.

The rearrangement uses TRBV6-5 and TRBJ2-6; TRBD1 might be the D (5 bases). The CDR3 extends over 15 amino acids. V was trimmed by 7 bases and J by 0 bases, leaving 10 bases between them. CDR1 is MNHEY and CDR2 is SVGAGI in the germline V gene. The CDR3: CASTADSSGANVLTF. The CDR3 nucleotides read TGTGCCAGCACCGCTGACAGCTCTGGGGCCAACGTCCTGACTTTC.

This rearrangement joins TRBV20-1 to TRBJ2-1; D remains unclear. CDR1 and CDR2 (germline): DFQATT, SNEGSKA (reference sequence). With 3 bases removed from V and 8 bases from J, the gap between germline ends came to 14 bases. This CDR3 is 13 amino acids long. CDR3 sequence: CSASMPTLYEQFF. The CDR3, as DNA: TGCAGTGCTAGCATGCCCACTTTGTATGAGCAGTTCTTC.

The sample holds a few counts of this clonotype. V is TRBV20-1 and J is TRBJ1-4; 8 positions agree with TRBD1. The germline CDR1 and CDR2 sequences are DFQATT and SNEGSKA (reference sequence). This CDR3 has 13 residues. V was pared by 5 bases and J by 8 bases, with 7 bases of the junction left unmatched. The CDR3 DNA is TGCAGTGCTGCCACAGGGGGACACGAAAAACTGTTTTTT. Residues: CSAATGGHEKLFF.

The chain has TRBV6-6 and TRBJ2-7; 10 bases map to TRBD1. The CDR3 runs 14 residues. The germline V gene has CDR1 MNHNY and CDR2 SVGAGI (reference sequence). After removal of 6 bases from V and 2 bases from J, the junction contained 4 bases not matched to a gene. The CDR3 protein is CASRLTGGPYEQYF. The DNA for the CDR3 is TGTGCCAGCAGGCTGACAGGGGGCCCCTACGAGCAGTACTTC.

The chain carries TRBV18 and TRBJ2-5, with D uncertain. CDR1 is KGHSH, CDR2 LQKENI, per germline. This CDR3 has 13 residues. The V gene lost 4 bases and the J gene lost 3 bases, with 9 bases spanning the gap. The CDR3 bases are TGTGCCAGCTCACAACGTGTGGAAGAGACCCAGTACTTC. As protein: CASSQRVEETQYF.

V gene TRBV7-9 combines with J gene TRBJ1-1, with D maybe TRBD1 (5 bases). The CDR3 is 15 amino acids. V lost 5 bases and J lost 1, with 14 bases in between. The germline gives CDR1 SEHNR, CDR2 FQNEAQ (reference sequence). The CDR3 region has the DNA TGTGCCAGCAGCCCCGGGACGACGGGGAACACTGAAGCTTTCTTT. This codes for CASSPGTTGNTEAFF.

This clonotype was detected many times. As DNA, the CDR3 is TGTGCCAGCAGCTTACAGGGTTTGGGCAATTCACCCCTCCACTTT. Its protein is CASSLQGLGNSPLHF. The rearrangement uses TRBV7-2 and TRBJ1-6; the D gene is possibly TRBD1 (5 bases). CDR1 and CDR2 (germline): SGHTA, FQGNSA. This CDR3 has 15 residues. Trimming stripped 2 bases from V and 7 bases from J, with 12 bases between.

A few counts support this clonotype. The chain links TRBV4-3 to TRBJ1-1; maybe TRBD1 (6 bases). CDR3 length: 15 amino acids. Trimming left V 1 base short and J 4 bases short, with 13 bases between. Germline CDR1 and CDR2: LGHNA and YSLEER. DNA of the CDR3: TGCGCCAGCAGCCAAGCTGCAGGGGTGAGCACTGAAGCTTTCTTT. This codes for CASSQAAGVSTEAFF.

In this sample, this clonotype turned up a few times. This chain uses TRBV7-2 with TRBJ2-7, with D unresolved. Trimming removed 5 bases at V and 4 bases at J, with 9 bases between. The V gene's germline CDR1 is SGHTA and CDR2 FQGNSA. The CDR3 spans 12 residues. The CDR3 here is CASSPFGYEQYF. The CDR3 DNA follows: TGTGCCAGCAGCCCCTTCGGGTACGAGCAGTACTTC.

This chain joins TRBV12-3 or TRBV12-4 and TRBJ2-5; 11 positions match TRBD2. This CDR3 region has 18 residues. V shed 5 bases, J shed 2 bases, and the junction held 13 bases outside the gene matches. The CDR3 loop is CASSPFSGRDAGQETQYF. CDR3 DNA sequence: TGTGCCAGCAGTCCGTTTAGCGGGAGGGATGCGGGACAAGAGACCCAGTACTTC.

V usage is TRBV7-2 and J usage is TRBJ2-1, with 8 bases lining up with TRBD2. This CDR3 contains 16 residues. V was pared by 3 bases and J by 7 bases, with 11 bases of the junction left unmatched. The germline CDR1 and CDR2 sequences are SGHTA and FQGNSA. CDR3 DNA sequence: TGTGCCAGCAGCTTGAATTCGGGAGGGATTGTGAATGAGCAGTTCTTC. Translated: CASSLNSGGIVNEQFF. The full variable domain, in which reference TRBV7-2 and TRBJ2-1 provide the parts outside the CDR3, is GAGVSQSPSNKVTEKGKDVELRCDPISGHTALYWYRQSLGQGLEFLIYFQGNSAPDKSGLPSDRFSAERTGGSVSTLTIQRTQQEDSAVYLCASSLNSGGIVNEQFFGPGTRLTVL.

V gene TRBV6-1 combines with J gene TRBJ1-2, with no clear D. Germline lookup yields CDR1 MNHNS and CDR2 SASEGT. This CDR3 has 13 amino acids. V lost 7 bases, J lost 3 bases, and 12 bases lay in between. CDR3 protein: CASMVGADYGYTF. In DNA, the CDR3 is TGTGCCAGCATGGTGGGAGCAGACTATGGCTACACCTTC.

V usage is TRBV2 and J usage is TRBJ1-5, with TRBD1 matching 8 bases. Unmatched junction bases numbered 9, after V lost 6 bases and J lost 5 bases. The germline gives CDR1 SNHLY, CDR2 FYNNEI. CDR3 length: 15 residues. Here the CDR3 DNA reads TGTGCCAGCAGCACGGACCCAGGGGGCGATCAGCCCCAGCATTTT. This sequence encodes CASSTDPGGDQPQHF.

The J gene is TRBJ2-7, the V gene TRBV5-1; 9 nucleotides match TRBD2. The CDR3 covers 14 residues. The germline gives CDR1 SGHRS, CDR2 YFSETQ. The ends lost 5 bases at V and 4 bases at J; junction bases unmatched: 7. The chain's CDR3 is CASRLSGRSYEQYF. In DNA form, the CDR3 reads TGCGCCAGCAGACTTAGCGGGAGATCTTACGAGCAGTACTTC.

The chain couples TRBV9 to TRBJ1-4; possible D gene TRBD1, 5 bases. The ends were cut back, 3 bases at V and 4 bases at J, with 10 bases in the middle. There are 14 residues in the CDR3. Germline V gene sequence: CDR1 SGDLS, CDR2 YYNGEE. As DNA, the CDR3 is TGTGCCAGCAGCGCGGACACTTATAATGAAAAACTGTTTTTT. Amino acids: CASSADTYNEKLFF. The complete variable domain, with remaining parts taken from reference TRBV9 and TRBJ1-4, reads DSGVTQTPKHLITATGQRVTLRCSPRSGDLSVYWYQQSLDQGLQFLIQYYNGEERAKGNILERFSAQQFPDLHSELNLSSLELGDSALYFCASSADTYNEKLFFGSGTQLSVL.

The V gene is TRBV12-5, the J gene TRBJ1-5; D not certain. The CDR3 length is 13 residues. The V and J ends lost 6 bases and 4 bases respectively, with 10 bases between them. CDR1 LGHNT and CDR2 FRNRAP come from the germline V gene. CDR3 coding DNA: TGTGCTAGTGGATATGGACGAAATCAGCCCCAGCATTTT. It encodes CASGYGRNQPQHF.

In its sample, this clonotype was seen a few times. The rearrangement links TRBV5-4 to TRBJ2-2; D not certain. The germline V gene encodes CDR1 SGHNT and CDR2 YYREEE (reference sequence). This CDR3 has 12 residues. V shed 6 bases and J shed 8 bases, with 11 bases lying between them. The CDR3 here is CASTGLMGELFF. In nucleotides, the CDR3 is TGTGCCAGCACCGGGTTGATGGGGGAGCTGTTTTTT. Variable domain in full (rest from reference TRBV5-4 and TRBJ2-2): ETGVTQSPTHLIKTRGQQVTLRCSSQSGHNTVSWYQQALGQGPQFIFQYYREEENGRGNFPPRFSGLQFPNYSSELNVNALELDDSALYLCASTGLMGELFFGEGSRLTVL.

The J gene is TRBJ1-1, the V gene TRBV12-3 or TRBV12-4; D uncertain. The CDR3 contains 14 residues. Between the trimmed V and J ends, which lost 5 bases and 5 bases, there was a span of 15 bases. Here the CDR3 reads CASSQGRENTEAFF. DNA for the CDR3: TGTGCCAGCAGTCAAGGACGGGAGAATACTGAAGCTTTCTTT.

The rearrangement joins TRBV6-2 or TRBV6-3 to TRBJ2-1; D assignment may be TRBD1 or TRBD2 (5 bases each). V lost 0 bases, J lost 4 bases, and 16 bases lay in between. The germline CDR1 and CDR2 sequences are MNHEY and SVGEGT. The CDR3 runs to 17 residues. The DNA for the CDR3 is TGTGCCAGCAGTTACTCGTCCGGCAGGGAGTGGTACAATGAGCAGTTCTTC. Its protein product is CASSYSSGREWYNEQFF.